The sequence of this T cell receptor beta chain was determined in a study of shared T cell receptors in the human thymus. Repertoires were generated with immunoSEQ multiplex PCR, while TCRdb's copy carries only in-frame clones and drops some. Of almost 550,000 clones listed, around 82% are singletons. Trimming removed 5 bases from V and 8 bases from J, with 12 bases in between. Germline V gives CDR1 MDHEN, CDR2 SYDVKM. CDR3 length: 13 amino acids. These same data were also listed under a study on human thymus T cells. That publication notes: Resected material from corrective heart surgery provided the thymus tissue analysed.

The chain couples TRBV28 to TRBJ1-4; TRBD1 is a possible D gene (5 bases). The receptor was derived from a boy in the first two years of life with a congenital heart defect. Sequencing was carried out using thymocytes. CDR3 region: CASSGSGPEKLFF. The CDR3 DNA follows: TGTGCCAGCAGTGGCTCAGGGCCAGAAAAACTGTTTTTT. Using reference TRBV28 and TRBJ1-4 for the parts outside the CDR3, the full variable domain is DVKVTQSSRYLVKRTGEKVFLECVQDMDHENMFWYRQDPGLGLRLIYFSYDVKMKEKGDIPEGYSVSREKKERFSLILESASTNQTSMYLCASSGSGPEKLFFGSGTQLSVL.